This TCR beta chain was identified during a study of cytomegalovirus exposure and HLA in healthy donors. In the PCR, 60 Vbeta and 13 Jbeta primers were used. The table came from immunoSEQ multiplex PCR; TCRdb's copy has only in-frame clones and leaves some out. The profile shows tens of thousands of clones, roughly four fifths of them singletons. The study, taken as a whole, reports: Later on, a genetic analysis was performed. It linked a missense variant in DCLRE1C with V- and J-gene trimming of TCR beta. Because they were indistinguishable, some V segments, including TRBV6-2 and TRBV6-3, were excluded. On later analysis, the bulk of CMV-associated TCR beta chains appeared to be HLA-restricted.

V was trimmed by 1 base and J by 6 bases, leaving 7 bases between them. Germline CDR1 reads SGHTS; CDR2 reads YDEGEE. This CDR3 is built from 12 residues. With regard to this clone: Its target is not known.

The sequence was collected from a man aged 25 to 40 in good health and CMV-seronegative. The chain couples TRBV5-8 to TRBJ1-1; D is ambiguous. Sequencing input: PBMCs. CDR3 coding DNA: TGTGCCAGCAGCTTGTCTATCCCTGAAGCTTTCTTT. Its protein product is CASSLSIPEAFF.